This TCR beta chain was identified in a study of PD-L1 blockade in urothelial cancer. Study in general: About 90% of the roughly 30 patients were men who had bladder-origin urothelial cancer. Median blood clonality was approximately 0.08, with some 89,000 unique TCRs.

The time point here: peripheral blood 6 weeks after treatment start. Patients had urothelial carcinoma that was locally advanced or metastatic. This CDR3 contains 16 residues. The germline gives CDR1 LGHNA, CDR2 YNFKEQ. Trimming left V 4 bases short and J 6 bases short, with 21 bases between. The investigators introduced synthetic TCR analog templates into each PCR as spikes. Clones were sequenced by immunoSEQ multiplex PCR, and TCRdb holds only the in-frame ones, with some missing. This sample yields 40,000 to 45,000 clones, of which approximately 83% are seen a single time; approximately 15% belongs to the top ten.

The rearrangement joins TRBV4-2 to TRBJ1-2; D perhaps matches TRBD1 (5 bases). Sequences were derived from PBMCs, sampled around atezolizumab (anti-PD-L1) treatment. The receptor comes from a man in his sixties with urothelial cancer. The chain's CDR3 is CASSRDGGTEPDGYTF. The CDR3 DNA sequence: TGTGCCAGCAGCCGAGACGGGGGGACGGAGCCCGATGGCTACACCTTC.